The rows below give T cell receptor beta chains drawn from one sample of a study of blood T cell repertoires in COVID-19. Measured with immunoSEQ multiplex PCR; TCRdb has only the in-frame clones, and not every one. Of roughly 140,000 clones in the sample, more than 75% were seen once. Sequenced: peripheral blood. Receptor source: a man aged 55 to 70 with acute or convalescent COVID-19. CDR3s include the opening cysteine and the closing phenylalanine or tryptophan. The order of the fields is CDR3 protein, CDR3 DNA, CDR3 length, D gene, clone size, J gene, V gene. The D gene is left open where the match is weak. For some rows the clone size is stated as once, few or many, or as a class when expanded; others skip it.

CDR3aa: CASNRGDNSPLHF; CDR3nt: TGTGCCAGCAACAGGGGGGATAATTCACCCCTCCACTTT; len: 13; d_gene: TRBD1; abundance: NA; j_gene: TRBJ1-6; v_gene: TRBV6-5
CDR3aa: CAWSGGDSRAKNIQYF; CDR3nt: TGTGCCTGGAGTGGGGGGGACAGTAGAGCCAAAAACATTCAGTACTTC; len: 16; d_gene: NA; abundance: NA; j_gene: TRBJ2-4; v_gene: TRBV30
CDR3aa: CASSLAGATDTQYF; CDR3nt: TGTGCCAGCAGCTTAGCAGGGGCCACAGATACGCAGTATTTT; len: 14; d_gene: NA; abundance: NA; j_gene: TRBJ2-3; v_gene: TRBV7-3
CDR3aa: CASSQDHKTNEKLFF; CDR3nt: TGTGCCAGCAGCCAAGATCACAAAACTAATGAAAAACTGTTTTTT; len: 15; d_gene: NA; abundance: few; j_gene: TRBJ1-4; v_gene: TRBV4-2
CDR3aa: CASSLFVANTGELFF; CDR3nt: TGTGCCAGCAGTTTATTCGTCGCGAACACCGGGGAGCTGTTTTTT; len: 15; d_gene: NA; abundance: NA; j_gene: TRBJ2-2; v_gene: TRBV27
CDR3aa: CASSEGSGATLYGYTF; CDR3nt: TGTGCCAGCAGTGAAGGGTCAGGGGCGACCCTTTATGGCTACACCTTC; len: 16; d_gene: NA; abundance: few; j_gene: TRBJ1-2; v_gene: TRBV6-1
CDR3aa: CASSLGGSAYTEAFF; CDR3nt: TGTGCCAGCAGCTTAGGCGGCAGTGCTTACACTGAAGCTTTCTTT; len: 15; d_gene: NA; abundance: few; j_gene: TRBJ1-1; v_gene: TRBV7-2
CDR3aa: CASSLRTSGSSPGGEQYF; CDR3nt: TGCGCCAGCAGCCTCCGGACTAGCGGGAGCTCACCGGGGGGCGAGCAGTACTTC; len: 18; d_gene: TRBD2; abundance: NA; j_gene: TRBJ2-7; v_gene: TRBV4-1
CDR3aa: CASSSQTGALGNTIYF; CDR3nt: TGCGCCAGCAGCTCCCAGACAGGGGCTCTGGGAAACACCATATATTTT; len: 16; d_gene: TRBD1; abundance: few; j_gene: TRBJ1-3; v_gene: TRBV5-1
CDR3aa: CASSFSAGGYDEQFF; CDR3nt: TGTGCCAGCAGCTTTAGTGCAGGGGGCTATGATGAGCAGTTCTTC; len: 15; d_gene: TRBD1; abundance: NA; j_gene: TRBJ2-1; v_gene: TRBV5-4
CDR3aa: CASSIRERGNIQYF; CDR3nt: TGTGCCAGTAGTATACGGGAGAGGGGAAACATTCAGTACTTC; len: 14; d_gene: NA; abundance: NA; j_gene: TRBJ2-4; v_gene: TRBV19
CDR3aa: CASSQDGGAAFGYTF; CDR3nt: TGTGCCAGCAGCCAAGATGGCGGCGCGGCCTTTGGCTACACCTTC; len: 15; d_gene: NA; abundance: NA; j_gene: TRBJ1-2; v_gene: TRBV4-2
CDR3aa: CASSLAGNLYEQYF; CDR3nt: TGTGCCAGCAGTTTAGCGGGAAACCTCTACGAGCAGTACTTC; len: 14; d_gene: NA; abundance: NA; j_gene: TRBJ2-7; v_gene: TRBV27
CDR3aa: CASSLVDSPYNEQFF; CDR3nt: TGTGCCAGCAGCTTAGTAGACAGCCCCTACAATGAGCAGTTCTTC; len: 15; d_gene: NA; abundance: once; j_gene: TRBJ2-1; v_gene: TRBV7-6